The rows below give T cell receptor beta chains drawn from one sample of a study of cytomegalovirus exposure and HLA in healthy donors. Profiled with immunoSEQ multiplex PCR; TCRdb holds only in-frame clones, not every one. Of over 100,000 clones detected, about nine tenths appear once; the ten largest clones hold 2% to 2.5%. Sequenced material: PBMCs. The receptors stem from a woman aged 18-29 years in good health and CMV-seronegative. CDR3s include the opening cysteine and the closing phenylalanine or tryptophan. A D gene is named only where the DNA matches it firmly. Rows may omit the clone size; those that give it use once, few, many or a size class.

TRBJ2-2 | . | . | TRBV25-1 | TGTGCCAGCAGGACCCCGGGTAACACCGGGGAGCTGTTTTTT | CASRTPGNTGELFF
TRBJ2-1 | . | . | TRBV12-5 | TGTGCTAGTGGCACTACAGGGAGACATGAGCAGTTCTTC | CASGTTGRHEQFF
TRBJ2-5 | TRBD2 | . | TRBV4-2 | TGTGCCAGCAGCCCGGCTGAAGCGGGGGGAGAGACCCAGTACTTC | CASSPAEAGGETQYF
TRBJ1-1 | . | . | TRBV7-9 | TGTGCCAGCAGCGATACAGGGTGGCCTGAAGCTTTCTTT | CASSDTGWPEAFF
TRBJ2-2 | TRBD1 | . | TRBV25-1 | TGTGCCAGCAGTGAAAGAAAAGGGGGCGTTGGCACCGGGGAGCTGTTTTTT | CASSERKGGVGTGELFF
TRBJ2-5 | . | once | TRBV28 | TGTGCCAGCAGTCCTACAGGGTATGAGACCCAGTACTTC | CASSPTGYETQYF
TRBJ1-3 | TRBD1 | . | TRBV5-6 | TGTGCCAGCAGCTTGAGCCGGGACAGGCATTCCCCTGGAAACACCATATATTTT | CASSLSRDRHSPGNTIYF
TRBJ1-1 | . | . | TRBV7-3 | TGTGCCAGCAGCCGAGACAGGAACACTGAAGCTTTCTTT | CASSRDRNTEAFF
TRBJ2-2 | . | . | TRBV7-7 | TGTGCCAGCAGCTTATTTGGAGGGAACACCGGGGAGCTGTTTTTT | CASSLFGGNTGELFF
TRBJ2-3 | TRBD2 | . | TRBV29-1 | TGCAGCGTTCCTACCGCGGGGGGCATCACAGATACGCAGTATTTT | CSVPTAGGITDTQYF
TRBJ2-3 | . | . | TRBV7-2 | TGTGCCAGCAGCTTCCTAGTCCCGAAAATCACAGATACGCAGTATTTT | CASSFLVPKITDTQYF
TRBJ2-7 | TRBD1 | . | TRBV7-9 | TGTGCCAGCAGCCTAGGACAGGGGAGGCTCTACGAGCAGTACTTC | CASSLGQGRLYEQYF
TRBJ2-1 | . | . | TRBV28 | TGTGCCAGCAGTTTGCGGGGTTACAATGAGCAGTTCTTC | CASSLRGYNEQFF
TRBJ1-1 | . | . | TRBV5-6 | TGTGCCAGCAGTTTTAGGGATGTGGACATGAACACTGAAGCTTTCTTT | CASSFRDVDMNTEAFF
TRBJ2-5 | . | . | TRBV2 | TGTGCCAGCATGGGGGCAGAGACCCAGTACTTC | CASMGAETQYF
TRBJ2-1 | TRBD1 | once | TRBV5-1 | TGCGCCAGCAGCACAGGGGTTGAGCAGTTCTTC | CASSTGVEQFF
TRBJ2-1 | . | . | TRBV27 | TGTGCCAGCACCGAGGGGGGGGCCTTCTACAATGAGCAGTTCTTC | CASTEGGAFYNEQFF
TRBJ1-2 | . | . | TRBV15 | TGTGCCACCAGCAGAGATGAGGGCAGGGGCACGGGGGGCTACACCTTC | CATSRDEGRGTGGYTF
TRBJ1-5 | TRBD1 | . | TRBV11-2 | TGTGCCAGCAGCTTGGAGGGGGCGAATCAGCCCCAGCATTTT | CASSLEGANQPQHF
TRBJ2-2 | TRBD2 | . | TRBV7-2 | TGTGCCAGCAGTCAAGGGACTAGCGGTTTCACCGGGGAGCTGTTTTTT | CASSQGTSGFTGELFF
TRBJ2-3 | . | . | TRBV7-6 | TGTGCCAGCAGCTTAGGTGCCACTAGCACAGATACGCAGTATTTT | CASSLGATSTDTQYF
TRBJ1-1 | TRBD1 | . | TRBV7-8 | TGTGCCAGCAGCTTCACACGGGGGACAGTGAACACTGAAGCTTTCTTT | CASSFTRGTVNTEAFF
TRBJ2-2 | . | . | TRBV10-3 | TGTGCCATCAGTGACGCGGCTAACACCGGGGAGCTGTTTTTT | CAISDAANTGELFF
TRBJ1-2 | . | . | TRBV6-5 | TGTGCCAGCAGTTACGATCAGGGGTATGGCTACACCTTC | CASSYDQGYGYTF
TRBJ2-1 | TRBD2 | . | TRBV7-2 | TGTGCCAGCAGCCCAACCCGGGGGACTAGCGGGAGCCTCATTGAGCAGTTCTTC | CASSPTRGTSGSLIEQFF
TRBJ1-2 | . | . | TRBV11-2 | TGTGCCAGCAGCTTAGAAGGGGCATGGCGCACCTTC | CASSLEGAWRTF